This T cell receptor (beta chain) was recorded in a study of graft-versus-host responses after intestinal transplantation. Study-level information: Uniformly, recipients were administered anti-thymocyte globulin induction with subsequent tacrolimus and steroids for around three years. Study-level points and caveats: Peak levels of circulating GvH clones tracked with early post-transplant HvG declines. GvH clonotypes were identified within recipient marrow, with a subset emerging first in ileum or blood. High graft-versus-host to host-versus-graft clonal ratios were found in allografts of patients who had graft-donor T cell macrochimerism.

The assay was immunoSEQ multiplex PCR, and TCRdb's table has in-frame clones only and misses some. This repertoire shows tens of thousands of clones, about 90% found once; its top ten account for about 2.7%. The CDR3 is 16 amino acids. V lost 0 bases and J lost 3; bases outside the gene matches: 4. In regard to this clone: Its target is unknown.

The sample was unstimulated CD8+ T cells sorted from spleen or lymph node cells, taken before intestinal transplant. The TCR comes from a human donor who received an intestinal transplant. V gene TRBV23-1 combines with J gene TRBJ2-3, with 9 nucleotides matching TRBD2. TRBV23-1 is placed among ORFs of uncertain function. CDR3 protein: CASSQSRGRGTDTQYF. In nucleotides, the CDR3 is TGCGCCAGCAGTCAATCTCGCGGGAGGGGGACAGATACGCAGTATTTT.